This is a list of T cell receptor beta chains from one sample in a study of blood T cell dynamics during melanoma immunotherapy. The table came from immunoSEQ multiplex PCR; TCRdb's copy has only in-frame clones and leaves some out. The table records roughly 9,500 clones, 70% to 90% of them present only once. The sequenced sample was blood, obtained from a patient treated with checkpoint blockade. Receptors originate from a human donor with melanoma. The CDR3 runs from the conserved cysteine through the conserved F or W. The order of the fields is D gene, V gene, J gene, CDR3 protein. The D gene is left open where the match is weak.

TRBD2	TRBV5-1	TRBJ2-1	CASSLGTSGRSNEQFF
NA	TRBV10-2	TRBJ2-5	CASKPGHSQETQYF
NA	TRBV4-3	TRBJ2-7	CASSQGRSVGYEQYF
NA	TRBV5-1	TRBJ1-1	CASSLVGGEVGAFF
TRBD2	TRBV18	TRBJ2-7	CASSPQGGSGEQYF
NA	TRBV5-4	TRBJ1-5	CASSLPDQPQHF
NA	TRBV7-9	TRBJ1-5	CASSLAGSQPQHF
NA	TRBV25-1	TRBJ1-4	CASSPLFGSEGEKLFF
NA	TRBV18	TRBJ2-7	CASSPPLTGRTYEQYF
TRBD2	TRBV11-1	TRBJ2-1	CASSPRTSGRGYNEQFF
NA	TRBV2	TRBJ2-6	CASSGAPGAGPSGANVLTF
NA	TRBV12-5	TRBJ2-5	CASAQQETQYF
NA	TRBV11-1	TRBJ1-2	CASSLGRTDGYTF
NA	TRBV6-1	TRBJ2-3	CASSPSPNPPDTQYF
NA	TRBV28	TRBJ2-7	CASSLSGRHYEQYF
NA	TRBV14	TRBJ2-1	CASSRTNLYNEQFF
NA	TRBV9	TRBJ2-5	CASSVDFGETQYF
NA	TRBV28	TRBJ1-1	CASPPSPGRIEAFF
TRBD2	TRBV18	TRBJ2-2	CASSPAAGGTGELFF
TRBD2	TRBV23-1	TRBJ2-7	CASSPRASGMFEQYF
NA	TRBV6-4	TRBJ2-3	CASSPRRTASTDTQYF
TRBD1	TRBV6-1	TRBJ2-2	CASSGTTGPRGELFF
NA	TRBV27	TRBJ1-5	CASSLGIWGQPQHF
NA	TRBV28	TRBJ2-2	CASSPGRNTGELFF
NA	TRBV13	TRBJ2-7	CASTLRGSSYEQYF
TRBD2	TRBV28	TRBJ2-3	CASSDSSGRRYF
TRBD2	TRBV10-3	TRBJ2-5	CAISEASGSYGETQYF
TRBD1	TRBV4-3	TRBJ1-4	CASSRKKGQALRMGREKLFF
TRBD2	TRBV7-9	TRBJ2-2	CASSSRWDSGRSTGELFF
NA	TRBV27	TRBJ1-1	CASKTGGHEAFF
NA	TRBV2	TRBJ1-1	CASSEAGAGTEAFF
NA	TRBV2	TRBJ1-2	CASSEEGNYGYTF
TRBD1	TRBV5-4	TRBJ2-1	CASSLGDRGYLEQFF
NA	TRBV10-1	TRBJ1-1	CASTEATNTEAFF